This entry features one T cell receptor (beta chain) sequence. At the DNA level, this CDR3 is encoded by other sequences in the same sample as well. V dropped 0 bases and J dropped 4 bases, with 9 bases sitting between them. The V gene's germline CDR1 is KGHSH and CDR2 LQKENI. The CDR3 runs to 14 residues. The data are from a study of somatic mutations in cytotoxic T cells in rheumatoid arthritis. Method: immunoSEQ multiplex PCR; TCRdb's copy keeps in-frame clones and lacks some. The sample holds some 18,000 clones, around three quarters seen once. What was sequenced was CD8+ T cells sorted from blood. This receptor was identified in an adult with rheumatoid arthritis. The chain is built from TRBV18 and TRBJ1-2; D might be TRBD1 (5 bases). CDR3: CASSPPTESYGYTF. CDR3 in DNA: TGTGCCAGCTCACCACCGACAGAATCCTATGGCTACACCTTC.